The 7 T cell receptor beta chains below come from one sample, sequenced in a study of beta chain features in type 1 diabetes. The sequenced template was cDNA made from the entire isolated RNA. TCRdb's copy holds only in-frame clones and misses some; the assay was immunoSEQ multiplex PCR. The repertoire includes around 430,000 clones, 25% to 35% of them detected once, and 0.06% to 0.07% sits in the top ten. The sample comprised naive CD4+ T cells from blood. The receptor set was obtained from a man between 18 and 29 years old in good health.

V usage is TRBV29-1 and J usage is TRBJ2-5, with 7 bases identical to TRBD2. V lost 6 bases and J lost 4; bases outside the gene matches: 11. The CDR3 extends over 14 amino acids. Germline V gene lookup returns CDR1 SQVTM and CDR2 ANQGSEA. This CDR3 reads CSVRRGGSGETQYF. The CDR3, as DNA: TGCAGCGTCCGGAGGGGCGGGAGCGGAGAGACCCAGTACTTC.

This chain uses TRBV7-6 with TRBJ2-4; 7 nucleotides align to TRBD1. After removal of 5 bases from V and 6 bases from J, the junction contained 10 bases not matched to a gene. The CDR3 runs to 15 residues. Germline CDR1 reads SGHVS; CDR2 reads FNYEAQ. The CDR3 sequence: CASSQGGQGVNIQYF. In nucleotides, the CDR3 is TGTGCCAGCAGCCAAGGCGGGCAGGGGGTAAACATTCAGTACTTC. Based on the CDR3 plus reference TRBV7-6 and TRBJ2-4, the full variable domain is GAGVSQSPRYKVTKRGQDVALRCDPISGHVSLYWYRQALGQGPEFLTYFNYEAQQDKSGLPNDRFSAERPEGSISTLTIQRTEQRDSAMYRCASSQGGQGVNIQYFGAGTRLSVL.

This clone was picked up a small number of times. The chain carries TRBV20-1 and TRBJ2-7; no reliable D call. Trimming took off 6 bases at V and 2 bases at J, with 8 bases between the two ends. The CDR3 totals 11 residues. CDR1 DFQATT and CDR2 SNEGSKA come from the germline V gene (reference sequence). The CDR3 protein is CSATDTYEQYF. In DNA, the CDR3 is TGCAGTGCCACCGATACCTACGAGCAGTACTTC.

This chain uses TRBV7-2 with TRBJ1-2; perhaps TRBD1 as D (6 bases). The CDR3 is 13 residues long. Deletions cut 0 bases from V and 7 bases from J, with 9 bases between. Per germline, CDR1 SGHTA and CDR2 FQGNSA. The CDR3 region has the DNA TGTGCCAGCAGCTTAGCGGGACAATCTGGCTACACCTTC. Protein: CASSLAGQSGYTF.

The genes are TRBV20-1 and TRBJ2-7; no firm D call. CDR3 size: 11 residues. The germline gives CDR1 DFQATT, CDR2 SNEGSKA (reference sequence). Trimming removed 0 bases from V and 5 bases from J, with 5 bases in between. For the CDR3, the DNA is TGCAGTGCTAGAGAAGCCCACGAGCAGTACTTC. Protein product: CSAREAHEQYF.

This chain uses TRBV29-1 with TRBJ1-2; D is possibly TRBD1 (5 bases). This CDR3 is built from 14 residues. Germline CDR1 reads SQVTM; CDR2 reads ANQGSEA. With 6 bases removed from V and 2 bases from J, the gap between germline ends came to 16 bases. In DNA, the CDR3 is TGCAGCGTACCCAACTCAGGGATAAACTATGGCTACACCTTC. Encoded protein: CSVPNSGINYGYTF.

Only a few counts were recorded for this clone. The chain employs TRBV15 and TRBJ2-5, with a weak D call TRBD2 (5 bases). The V gene's germline CDR1 is LNHNV and CDR2 YYDKDF (reference sequence). Trimming took 0 bases from V and 3 from J, leaving 11 bases between them. The CDR3 consists of 15 residues. The DNA for the CDR3 is TGTGCCACCAGCAGAGATCGGGGAAGGGAAGAGACCCAGTACTTC. Protein: CATSRDRGREETQYF.